Listed below are T cell receptor beta chains from one sample, sequenced in a study of regulatory dendritic cells for organ transplantation. Their antigens remain unidentified. The table came from immunoSEQ multiplex PCR; TCRdb's copy has only in-frame clones and leaves some out. The sample holds nearly 5,500 clones; about four fifths are singletons and the top ten take 15% to 20%. Sequenced sample: memory CD8+ T cells from blood cultured with regulatory dendritic cells. The receptors shown here come from a human donor in good health. CDR3s include the opening cysteine and the closing phenylalanine or tryptophan. The D gene is left open where the match is weak. Part of the rows lack a size; the others show once, few, many or a class for expanded clones.

v_call: TRBV15
clone_size: .
j_call: TRBJ2-5
d_call: .
cdr3_nt: TGTGCCACCAGCGGGTGGTTTTTGGGTGAAGAGACCCAGTACTTC
cdr3_aa: CATSGWFLGEETQYF

v_call: TRBV7-9
clone_size: few
j_call: TRBJ1-3
d_call: TRBD1
cdr3_nt: TGTGCCAGCAGCTTAGCGTACGAGACAGGGGGATTTCGTGGAAACACCATATATTTT
cdr3_aa: CASSLAYETGGFRGNTIYF

v_call: TRBV6-6
clone_size: .
j_call: TRBJ1-1
d_call: .
cdr3_nt: TGTGCCACCCTACTAAGCATGAACACTGAAGCTTTCTTT
cdr3_aa: CATLLSMNTEAFF

v_call: TRBV28
clone_size: .
j_call: TRBJ2-1
d_call: .
cdr3_nt: TGTGCCAGCAGTTTGATGGGGGGGCCCCACGATGAGCAGTTCTTC
cdr3_aa: CASSLMGGPHDEQFF

v_call: TRBV6-5
clone_size: .
j_call: TRBJ2-1
d_call: TRBD2
cdr3_nt: TGTGCCAGCCGTGGGCGGGGGTATAACAATGAGCAGTTCTTC
cdr3_aa: CASRGRGYNNEQFF

v_call: TRBV2
clone_size: .
j_call: TRBJ1-1
d_call: .
cdr3_nt: TGTGCCAGCAGCCCTCCTCCCTACATGAACACTGAAGCTTTCTTT
cdr3_aa: CASSPPPYMNTEAFF

v_call: TRBV11-3
clone_size: .
j_call: TRBJ2-7
d_call: .
cdr3_nt: TGTGCCAGCAGCTTAGGTGGGACCTACGAGCAGTACTTC
cdr3_aa: CASSLGGTYEQYF

v_call: TRBV18
clone_size: .
j_call: TRBJ1-2
d_call: .
cdr3_nt: TGTGCCAGCTCACCACTATTAGTACCGGCCAACTATGGCTACACCTTC
cdr3_aa: CASSPLLVPANYGYTF

v_call: TRBV7-2
clone_size: once
j_call: TRBJ1-2
d_call: .
cdr3_nt: TGTGCCAGCAGTGAAGGGTTGCACTATGGCTACACCTTC
cdr3_aa: CASSEGLHYGYTF

v_call: TRBV18
clone_size: .
j_call: TRBJ1-1
d_call: .
cdr3_nt: TGTGCCAGCTCACCCATGGAGATATTGAACACTGAAGCTTTCTTT
cdr3_aa: CASSPMEILNTEAFF

v_call: TRBV7-9
clone_size: .
j_call: TRBJ2-5
d_call: TRBD2
cdr3_nt: TGTGCCAGCAGCTTAGTGGGGACTAGCGGGCAAGAGACCCAGTACTTC
cdr3_aa: CASSLVGTSGQETQYF

v_call: TRBV9
clone_size: .
j_call: TRBJ1-6
d_call: .
cdr3_nt: TGTGCCAGCAGCGGGGGTGCCCAGAATTCACCCCTCCACTTT
cdr3_aa: CASSGGAQNSPLHF

v_call: TRBV5-4
clone_size: few
j_call: TRBJ2-2
d_call: .
cdr3_nt: TGTGCCAGCAGCCCGTTTCGGGGTAACACCGGGGAGCTGTTTTTT
cdr3_aa: CASSPFRGNTGELFF

v_call: TRBV9
clone_size: .
j_call: TRBJ2-7
d_call: .
cdr3_nt: TGTGCCAGCAGCGCCGGGACAACTCCATCCTACGAGCAGTACTTC
cdr3_aa: CASSAGTTPSYEQYF

v_call: TRBV4-3
clone_size: once
j_call: TRBJ2-1
d_call: TRBD1
cdr3_nt: TGCGCCAGCAGCCACCAGTTCGGGACAGGGGGCAATGAGCAGTTCTTC
cdr3_aa: CASSHQFGTGGNEQFF

v_call: TRBV7-9
clone_size: .
j_call: TRBJ1-4
d_call: TRBD1
cdr3_nt: TGTGCCAGCAGCTCCCGGGACAGGGATAATGAAAAACTGTTTTTT
cdr3_aa: CASSSRDRDNEKLFF

v_call: TRBV4-3
clone_size: .
j_call: TRBJ1-2
d_call: .
cdr3_nt: TGCGCCAGCAGCCAAGATTCGGCAGGGTCTAACTATGGCTACACCTTC
cdr3_aa: CASSQDSAGSNYGYTF

v_call: TRBV4-3
clone_size: .
j_call: TRBJ2-5
d_call: TRBD2
cdr3_nt: TGCGCCAGCAGCCAAGTGGGCGGGGGGCAAGAGACCCAGTACTTC
cdr3_aa: CASSQVGGGQETQYF

v_call: TRBV29-1
clone_size: .
j_call: TRBJ2-3
d_call: TRBD2
cdr3_nt: TGCAGCGTTGAGTTAGCGGGAGGGGTGGCAGATACGCAGTATTTT
cdr3_aa: CSVELAGGVADTQYF

v_call: TRBV27
clone_size: medium-sized
j_call: TRBJ1-5
d_call: .
cdr3_nt: TGTGCCAGCAGCCCTTTTTTTAATCAGCCCCAGCATTTT
cdr3_aa: CASSPFFNQPQHF

v_call: TRBV7-8
clone_size: .
j_call: TRBJ2-7
d_call: TRBD1
cdr3_nt: TGTGCCAGCAGCTTAGCCCGGGACAGGGCCTACGAGCAGTACTTC
cdr3_aa: CASSLARDRAYEQYF

v_call: TRBV5-4
clone_size: medium-sized
j_call: TRBJ1-2
d_call: .
cdr3_nt: TGTGCCAGCAGCTTGGAAGTCACTTCCCTCTATGGCTACACCTTC
cdr3_aa: CASSLEVTSLYGYTF